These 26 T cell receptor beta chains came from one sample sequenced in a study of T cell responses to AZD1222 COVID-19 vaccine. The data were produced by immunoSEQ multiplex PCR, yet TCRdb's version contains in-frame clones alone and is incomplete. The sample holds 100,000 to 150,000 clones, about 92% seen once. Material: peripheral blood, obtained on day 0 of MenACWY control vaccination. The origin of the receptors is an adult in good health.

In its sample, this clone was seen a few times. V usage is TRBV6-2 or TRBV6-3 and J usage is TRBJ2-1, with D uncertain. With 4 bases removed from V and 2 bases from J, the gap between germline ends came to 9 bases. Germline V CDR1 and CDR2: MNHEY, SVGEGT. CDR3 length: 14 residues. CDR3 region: CASSSKGAYNEQFF. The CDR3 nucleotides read TGTGCCAGCAGTTCTAAGGGCGCCTACAATGAGCAGTTCTTC.

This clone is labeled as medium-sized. The DNA for the CDR3 is TGTGCCAGTAGTATAATGCGGCTTGGTTTGGGGGAGCTGTTTTTT. This translates into CASSIMRLGLGELFF. This chain uses TRBV19 with TRBJ2-2; D unresolved. The CDR3 has 15 residues. Germline loops: CDR1 LNHDA, CDR2 SQIVND (reference sequence). The germline V and J ends were trimmed by 2 bases and 8 bases, with 15 bases remaining between them.

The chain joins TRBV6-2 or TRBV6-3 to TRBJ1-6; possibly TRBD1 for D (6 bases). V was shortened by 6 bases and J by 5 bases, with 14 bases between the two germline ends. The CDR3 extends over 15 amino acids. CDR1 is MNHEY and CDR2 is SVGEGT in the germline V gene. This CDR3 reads CASRPPGHDNSPLHF. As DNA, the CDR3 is TGTGCCAGCAGACCTCCGGGACACGATAATTCACCCCTCCACTTT.

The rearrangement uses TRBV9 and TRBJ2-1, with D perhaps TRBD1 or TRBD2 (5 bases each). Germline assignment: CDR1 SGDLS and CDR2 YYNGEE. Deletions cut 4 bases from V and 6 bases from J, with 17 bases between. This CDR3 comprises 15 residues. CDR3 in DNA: TGTGCCAGCAGCCCCGACGGACGGGACGCCAATGAGCAGTTCTTC. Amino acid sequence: CASSPDGRDANEQFF.

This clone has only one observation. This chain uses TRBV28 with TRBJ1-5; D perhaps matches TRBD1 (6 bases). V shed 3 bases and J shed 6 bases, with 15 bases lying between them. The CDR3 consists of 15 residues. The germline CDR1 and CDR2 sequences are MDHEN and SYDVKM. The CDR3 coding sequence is TGTGCCAGCAGTTTCCCGACAGGTGGTCGTCAGCCCCAGCATTTT. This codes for CASSFPTGGRQPQHF.

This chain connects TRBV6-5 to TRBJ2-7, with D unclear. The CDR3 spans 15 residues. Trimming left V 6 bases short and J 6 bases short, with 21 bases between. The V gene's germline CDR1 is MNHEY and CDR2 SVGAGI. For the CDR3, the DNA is TGTGCCAGCAGACTCTCACTCACCTCTGCCAGCGAGCAGTACTTC. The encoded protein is CASRLSLTSASEQYF.

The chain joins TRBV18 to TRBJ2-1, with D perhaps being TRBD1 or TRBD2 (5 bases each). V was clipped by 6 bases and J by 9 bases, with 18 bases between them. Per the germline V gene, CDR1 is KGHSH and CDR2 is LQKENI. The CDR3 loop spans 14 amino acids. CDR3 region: CASSPPPGPVEQFF. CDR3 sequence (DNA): TGTGCCAGCTCCCCCCCGCCGGGGCCAGTTGAGCAGTTCTTC.

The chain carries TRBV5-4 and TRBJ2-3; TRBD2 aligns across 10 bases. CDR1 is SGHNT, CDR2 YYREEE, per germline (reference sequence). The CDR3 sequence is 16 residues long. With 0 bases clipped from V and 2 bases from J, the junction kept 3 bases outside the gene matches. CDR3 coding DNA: TGTGCCAGCAGCTTGGGGACTAGCGGAAACACAGATACGCAGTATTTT. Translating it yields CASSLGTSGNTDTQYF.

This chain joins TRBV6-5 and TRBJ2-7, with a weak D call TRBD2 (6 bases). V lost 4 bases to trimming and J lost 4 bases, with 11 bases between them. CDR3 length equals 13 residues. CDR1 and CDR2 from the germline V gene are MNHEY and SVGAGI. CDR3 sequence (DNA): TGTGCCAGCAGTTTACCGGGAGCATACGAGCAGTACTTC. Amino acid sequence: CASSLPGAYEQYF.

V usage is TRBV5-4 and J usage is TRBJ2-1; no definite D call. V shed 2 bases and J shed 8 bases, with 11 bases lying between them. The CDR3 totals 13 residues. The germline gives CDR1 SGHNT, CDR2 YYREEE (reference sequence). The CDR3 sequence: CASSFGVFDEQFF. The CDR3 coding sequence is TGTGCCAGCAGCTTCGGAGTTTTCGATGAGCAGTTCTTC.

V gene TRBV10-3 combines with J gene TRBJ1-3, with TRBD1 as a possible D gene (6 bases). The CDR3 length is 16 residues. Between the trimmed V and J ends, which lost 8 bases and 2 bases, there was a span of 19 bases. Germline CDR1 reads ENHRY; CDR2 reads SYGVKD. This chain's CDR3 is CAISTERGGAGNTIYF. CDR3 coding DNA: TGTGCCATCTCTACGGAGAGGGGGGGGGCTGGAAACACCATATATTTT.

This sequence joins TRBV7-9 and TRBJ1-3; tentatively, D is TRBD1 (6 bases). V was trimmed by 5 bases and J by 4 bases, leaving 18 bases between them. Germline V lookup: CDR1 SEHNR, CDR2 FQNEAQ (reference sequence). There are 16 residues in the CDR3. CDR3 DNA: TGTGCCAGCAGCCCCCCAGGGGAGGCGAAGGGAAACACCATATATTTT. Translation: CASSPPGEAKGNTIYF.

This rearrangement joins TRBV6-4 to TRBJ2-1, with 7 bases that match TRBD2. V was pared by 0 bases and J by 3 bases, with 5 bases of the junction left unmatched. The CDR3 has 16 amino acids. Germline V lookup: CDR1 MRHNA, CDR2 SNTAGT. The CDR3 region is CASSDSPSGVYNEQFF. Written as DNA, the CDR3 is TGTGCCAGCAGTGACTCCCCCAGCGGGGTCTACAATGAGCAGTTCTTC.

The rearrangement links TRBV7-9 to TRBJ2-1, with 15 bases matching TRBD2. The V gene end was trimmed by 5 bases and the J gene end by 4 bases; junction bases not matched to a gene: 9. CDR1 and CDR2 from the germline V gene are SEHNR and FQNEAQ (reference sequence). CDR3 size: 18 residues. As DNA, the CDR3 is TGTGCCAGCAGCCCTGGACTAGCGGGAGGGCCGCGATACAATGAGCAGTTCTTC. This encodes CASSPGLAGGPRYNEQFF.

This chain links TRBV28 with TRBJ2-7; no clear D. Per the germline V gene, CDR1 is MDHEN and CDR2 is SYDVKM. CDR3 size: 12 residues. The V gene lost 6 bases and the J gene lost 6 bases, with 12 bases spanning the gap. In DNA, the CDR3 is TGTGCCAGCAGACTACCGGTAGGCGAGCAGTACTTC. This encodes CASRLPVGEQYF.

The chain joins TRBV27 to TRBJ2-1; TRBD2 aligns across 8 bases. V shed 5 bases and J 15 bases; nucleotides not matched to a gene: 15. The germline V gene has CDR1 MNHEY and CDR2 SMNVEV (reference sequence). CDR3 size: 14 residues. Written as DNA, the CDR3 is TGTGCCAGCAGTCCAGGACTAGCCGCTACGGGGGGGTTCTTC. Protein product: CASSPGLAATGGFF.

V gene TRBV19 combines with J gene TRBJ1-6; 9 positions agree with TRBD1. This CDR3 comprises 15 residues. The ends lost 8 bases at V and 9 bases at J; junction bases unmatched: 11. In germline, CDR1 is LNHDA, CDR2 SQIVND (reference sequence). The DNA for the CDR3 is TGTGCCAGTGCCTCCTACAGGGGGCAAGGTTCACCCCTCCACTTT. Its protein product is CASASYRGQGSPLHF.

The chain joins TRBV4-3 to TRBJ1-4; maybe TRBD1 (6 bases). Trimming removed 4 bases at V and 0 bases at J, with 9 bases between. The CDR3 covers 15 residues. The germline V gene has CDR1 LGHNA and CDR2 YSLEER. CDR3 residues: CASSRGQTTNEKLFF. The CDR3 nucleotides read TGCGCCAGCAGCCGCGGACAGACAACTAATGAAAAACTGTTTTTT.

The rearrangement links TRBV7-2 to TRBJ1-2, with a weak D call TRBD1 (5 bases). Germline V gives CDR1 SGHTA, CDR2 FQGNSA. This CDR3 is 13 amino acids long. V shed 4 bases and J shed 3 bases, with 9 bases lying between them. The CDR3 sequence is CASSYDRYYGYTF. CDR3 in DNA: TGTGCCAGCAGCTATGACAGATACTATGGCTACACCTTC. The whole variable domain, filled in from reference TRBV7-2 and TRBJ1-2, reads GAGVSQSPSNKVTEKGKDVELRCDPISGHTALYWYRQSLGQGLEFLIYFQGNSAPDKSGLPSDRFSAERTGGSVSTLTIQRTQQEDSAVYLCASSYDRYYGYTFGSGTRLTVV.

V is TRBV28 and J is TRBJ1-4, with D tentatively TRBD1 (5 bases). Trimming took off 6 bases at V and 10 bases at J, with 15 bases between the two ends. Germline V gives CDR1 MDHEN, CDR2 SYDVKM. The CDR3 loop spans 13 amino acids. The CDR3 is CASRANYGGKLFF. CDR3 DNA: TGTGCCAGCAGGGCAAACTATGGGGGAAAACTGTTTTTT.

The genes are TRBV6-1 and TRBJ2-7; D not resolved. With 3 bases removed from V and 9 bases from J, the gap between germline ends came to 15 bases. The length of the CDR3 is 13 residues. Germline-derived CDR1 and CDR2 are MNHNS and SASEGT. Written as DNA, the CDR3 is TGTGCCAGCAGTGAGCCCCCCCAAAAAAGGCAGTACGTC. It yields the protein CASSEPPQKRQYV.

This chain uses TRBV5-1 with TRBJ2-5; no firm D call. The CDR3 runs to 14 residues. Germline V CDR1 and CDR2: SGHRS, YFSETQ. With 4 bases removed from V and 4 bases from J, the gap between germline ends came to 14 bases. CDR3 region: CASSHSDTAETQYF. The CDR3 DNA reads TGCGCCAGCAGCCACAGCGACACGGCAGAGACCCAGTACTTC.

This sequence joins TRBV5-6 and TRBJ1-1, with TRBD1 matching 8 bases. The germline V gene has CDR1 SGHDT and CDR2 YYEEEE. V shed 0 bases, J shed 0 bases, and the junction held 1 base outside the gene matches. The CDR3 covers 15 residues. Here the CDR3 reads CASSLGTGLNTEAFF. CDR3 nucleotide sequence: TGTGCCAGCAGCTTGGGGACAGGGCTGAACACTGAAGCTTTCTTT.

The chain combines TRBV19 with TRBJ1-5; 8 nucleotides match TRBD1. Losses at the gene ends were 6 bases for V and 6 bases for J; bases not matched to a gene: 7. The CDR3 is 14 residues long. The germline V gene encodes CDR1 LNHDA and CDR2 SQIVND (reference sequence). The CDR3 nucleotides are TGTGCCAGTAGCATGGGACAGGTGGGTCAGCCCCAGCATTTT. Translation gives CASSMGQVGQPQHF. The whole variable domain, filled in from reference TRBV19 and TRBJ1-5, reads DGGITQSPKYLFRKEGQNVTLSCEQNLNHDAMYWYRQDPGQGLRLIYYSQIVNDFQKGDIAEGYSVSREKKESFPLTVTSAQKNPTAFYLCASSMGQVGQPQHFGDGTRLSIL.

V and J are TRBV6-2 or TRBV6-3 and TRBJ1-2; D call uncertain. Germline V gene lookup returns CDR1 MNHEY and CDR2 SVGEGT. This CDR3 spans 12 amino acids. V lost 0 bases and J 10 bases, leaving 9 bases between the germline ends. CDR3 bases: TGTGCCAGCAGTTACTCGATCGGTGTCTACACCTTC. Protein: CASSYSIGVYTF.

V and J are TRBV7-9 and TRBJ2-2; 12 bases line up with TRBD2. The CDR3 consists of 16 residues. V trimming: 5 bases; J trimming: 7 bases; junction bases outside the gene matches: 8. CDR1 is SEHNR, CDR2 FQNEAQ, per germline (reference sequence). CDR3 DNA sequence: TGTGCCAGCAGCCTCAGGACTAGCGGGATCAGCGGGGAGCTGTTTTTT. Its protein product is CASSLRTSGISGELFF.